What follows describes a single TCR beta chain. This clone's antigen is unknown. One base away there is no much larger clone; base qualities are not given. This sample is drawn from a study of blood T cell repertoires in COVID-19 (dated by TCRdb to about 2020). About the full investigation: Samples from collaborators originated in the United States, Italy and Spain and spanned both the acute and convalescent phases of COVID-19. The prospective study material was composed of cDNA or gDNA derived from T cells, B-cell-depleted T cells, or PBMCs. Deeply sampled blood TCRbeta repertoires from subjects exposed to, actively infected with, or recovered from COVID-19 were included in the dataset. The repertoires were released in a freely available public database intended as a resource for research on the immune response to SARS-CoV-2. Samples were obtained from the ongoing ImmuneRACE study (first 160 participants) and from over a thousand subjects provided by 6 global collaborators. Sample metadata almost always included a de-identified subject ID, COVID-19 status, age in years and sex. Where available, HLA class I and class II types were taken from metadata supplied by the sample provider and were not determined by assay-based typing. What the research found in general, with its limitations: Clinical and demographic metadata were provided uncurated, with the amount varying by source and participant.

The collaborating institutions used their own protocols to collect whole blood in K2EDTA tubes. Collaborator samples were shipped for TCRbeta analysis as frozen whole blood, isolated PBMCs, or DNA extracted from either sample type. The immunoSEQ Assay, a bias-controlled multiplex PCR, was used to amplify TCRbeta CDR3 regions from genomic DNA. The authors' pipeline ran thus. Nucleated cell counts per sample were estimated from amplification of reference gene primers within the assay. Sequence reads were collapsed and filtered to measure the absolute abundance of every unique TCRbeta CDR3 rearrangement. For each sample, productive Simpson clonality was calculated as the square root of Simpson's diversity index over productive rearrangements. TCRdb stores this immuneACCESS table with in-frame sequences only. Part of the clones is absent; in the studies checked, under half of the shortfall reflects unresolved V genes, and no reason is known for the rest. V, J and clone size reflect that table, while D and trimming were determined from the DNA. This sample gives about 83,000 clones in total; more than 60% of them show up just once. About a fifth of the sample goes to the ten largest clones.

Cut back by 0 bases and 8 bases, the V and J ends lie 11 bases apart. Measured from the cysteine to the phenylalanine, the CDR3 is 14 residues long. The read is trimmed to its CDR3 DNA, 42 bases read in frame from base 1. As encoded in the germline V gene, CDR1 is SGHDT while CDR2 is YYEEEE. Source material: peripheral blood. The sequence is built from TRBV5-6 and TRBJ1-4; confidence is insufficient to name the D gene. The receptor's source is a woman of 80 years or more with active or convalescent COVID-19. The base sequence is TGTGCCAGCAGCTTGGCGGGGTTTGGCGAAAAACTGTTTTTT. It translates to CASSLAGFGEKLFF.